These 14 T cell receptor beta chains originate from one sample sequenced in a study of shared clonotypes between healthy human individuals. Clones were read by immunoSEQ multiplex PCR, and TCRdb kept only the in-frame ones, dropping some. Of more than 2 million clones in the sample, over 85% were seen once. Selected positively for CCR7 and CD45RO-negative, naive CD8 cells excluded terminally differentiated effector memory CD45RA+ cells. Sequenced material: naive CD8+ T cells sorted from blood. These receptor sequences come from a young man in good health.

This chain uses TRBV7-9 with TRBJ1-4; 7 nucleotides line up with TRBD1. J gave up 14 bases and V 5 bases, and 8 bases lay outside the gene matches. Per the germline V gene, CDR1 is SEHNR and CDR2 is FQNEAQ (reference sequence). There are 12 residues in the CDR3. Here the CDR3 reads CASSRTGVELFF. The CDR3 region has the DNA TGTGCCAGCAGCCGAACAGGGGTCGAGCTGTTTTTT.

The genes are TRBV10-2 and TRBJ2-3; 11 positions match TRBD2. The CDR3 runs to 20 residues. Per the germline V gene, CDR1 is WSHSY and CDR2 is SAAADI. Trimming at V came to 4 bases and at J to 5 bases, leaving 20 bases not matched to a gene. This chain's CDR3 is CASSGLLDPELLAGEDTQYF. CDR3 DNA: TGCGCCAGCAGTGGCCTGCTAGACCCCGAGCTACTAGCGGGAGAAGATACGCAGTATTTT.

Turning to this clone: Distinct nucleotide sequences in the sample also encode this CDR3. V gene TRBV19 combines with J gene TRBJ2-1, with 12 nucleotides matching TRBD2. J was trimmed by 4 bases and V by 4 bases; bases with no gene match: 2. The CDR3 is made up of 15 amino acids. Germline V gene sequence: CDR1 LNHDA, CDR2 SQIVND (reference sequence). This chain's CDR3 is CASSTGLAGYNEQFF. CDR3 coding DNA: TGTGCCAGTAGTACGGGACTAGCGGGTTACAATGAGCAGTTCTTC.

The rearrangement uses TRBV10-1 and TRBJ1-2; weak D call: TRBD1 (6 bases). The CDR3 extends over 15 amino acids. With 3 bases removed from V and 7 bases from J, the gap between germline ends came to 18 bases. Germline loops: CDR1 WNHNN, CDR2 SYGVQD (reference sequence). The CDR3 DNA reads TGCGCCAGCAGTGATACCCCAGGGGAACGTTCTGGCTACACCTTC. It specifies CASSDTPGERSGYTF.

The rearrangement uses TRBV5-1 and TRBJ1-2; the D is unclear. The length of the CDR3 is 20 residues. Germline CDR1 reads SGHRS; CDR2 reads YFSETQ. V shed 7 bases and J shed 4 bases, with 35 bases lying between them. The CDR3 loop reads CASGWGVGVGRRLSGYGYTF. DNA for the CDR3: TGCGCCAGCGGTTGGGGAGTGGGAGTAGGACGCCGGCTTTCGGGCTATGGCTACACCTTC.

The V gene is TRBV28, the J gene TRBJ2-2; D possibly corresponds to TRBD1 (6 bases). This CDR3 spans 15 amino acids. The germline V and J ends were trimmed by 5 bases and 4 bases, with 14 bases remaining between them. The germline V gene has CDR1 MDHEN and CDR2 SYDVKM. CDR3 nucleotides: TGTGCCAGCAGTCCGACAGGAGTCTCCACCGGGGAGCTGTTTTTT. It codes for CASSPTGVSTGELFF. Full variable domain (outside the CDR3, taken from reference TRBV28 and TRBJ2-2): DVKVTQSSRYLVKRTGEKVFLECVQDMDHENMFWYRQDPGLGLRLIYFSYDVKMKEKGDIPEGYSVSREKKERFSLILESASTNQTSMYLCASSPTGVSTGELFFGEGSRLTVL.

The CDR3 DNA is TGTGCCAGCAGCTCTCTACGAATCAATGAGCAGTTCTTC. Amino acid sequence: CASSSLRINEQFF. The chain combines TRBV7-2 with TRBJ2-1, with D hard to call. CDR1 SGHTA and CDR2 FQGNSA come from the germline V gene. This CDR3 contains 13 residues. With 4 bases removed from V and 6 bases from J, the gap between germline ends came to 10 bases.

The CDR3 DNA follows: TGCGCCAGCAGCTTAGCCTCCGCAGGGGGCACTGAAGCTTTCTTT. It yields the protein CASSLASAGGTEAFF. The chain links TRBV5-1 to TRBJ1-1, with 7 bases fitting TRBD1. This CDR3 has 15 residues. Germline V lookup: CDR1 SGHRS, CDR2 YFSETQ. Trimming at V came to 2 bases and at J to 4 bases, leaving 8 bases not matched to a gene.

CDR3 DNA: TGTGCCAGCAGCTTAAGTATGGGCCCGAACACTGAAGCTTTCTTT. Amino acid sequence: CASSLSMGPNTEAFF. This rearrangement joins TRBV7-3 to TRBJ1-1, with D unresolved. This CDR3 has 15 residues. The germline V gene encodes CDR1 SGHTA and CDR2 FQGTGA. Trimming pared 1 base from V and 1 base from J, leaving 10 bases between.

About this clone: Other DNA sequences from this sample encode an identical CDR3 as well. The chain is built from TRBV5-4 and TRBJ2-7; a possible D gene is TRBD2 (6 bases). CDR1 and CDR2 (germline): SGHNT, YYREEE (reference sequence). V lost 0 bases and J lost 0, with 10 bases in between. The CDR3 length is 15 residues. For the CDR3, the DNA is TGTGCCAGCAGCTTGGGGCGGGGAAGCTCCTACGAGCAGTACTTC. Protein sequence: CASSLGRGSSYEQYF.

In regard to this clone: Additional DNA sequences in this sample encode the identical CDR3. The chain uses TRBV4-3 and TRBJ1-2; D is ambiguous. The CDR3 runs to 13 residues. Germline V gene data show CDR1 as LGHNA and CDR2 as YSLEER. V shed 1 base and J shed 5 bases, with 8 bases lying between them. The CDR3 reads CASSQVSGYGYTF. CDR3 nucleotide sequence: TGCGCCAGCAGCCAAGTATCGGGGTATGGCTACACCTTC.

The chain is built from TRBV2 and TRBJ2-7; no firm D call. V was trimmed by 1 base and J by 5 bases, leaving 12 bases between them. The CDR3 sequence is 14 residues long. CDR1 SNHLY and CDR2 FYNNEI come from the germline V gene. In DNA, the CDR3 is TGTGCCAGCAGTGAAGTTAGTAGTGACGACGAGCAGTACTTC. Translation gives CASSEVSSDDEQYF.

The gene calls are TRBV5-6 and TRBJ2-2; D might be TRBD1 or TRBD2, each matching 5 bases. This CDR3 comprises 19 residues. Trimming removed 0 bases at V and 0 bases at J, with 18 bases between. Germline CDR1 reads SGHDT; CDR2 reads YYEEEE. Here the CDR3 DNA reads TGTGCCAGCAGCTTGGGCACCGGGGCGACTCAGCCGAACACCGGGGAGCTGTTTTTT. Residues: CASSLGTGATQPNTGELFF.

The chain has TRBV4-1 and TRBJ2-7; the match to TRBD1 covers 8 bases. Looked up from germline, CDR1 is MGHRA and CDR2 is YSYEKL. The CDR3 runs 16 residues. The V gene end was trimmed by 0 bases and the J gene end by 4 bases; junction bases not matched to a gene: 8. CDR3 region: CASSQEQGALVYEQYF. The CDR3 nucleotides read TGCGCCAGCAGCCAAGAGCAGGGGGCGCTTGTATACGAGCAGTACTTC.